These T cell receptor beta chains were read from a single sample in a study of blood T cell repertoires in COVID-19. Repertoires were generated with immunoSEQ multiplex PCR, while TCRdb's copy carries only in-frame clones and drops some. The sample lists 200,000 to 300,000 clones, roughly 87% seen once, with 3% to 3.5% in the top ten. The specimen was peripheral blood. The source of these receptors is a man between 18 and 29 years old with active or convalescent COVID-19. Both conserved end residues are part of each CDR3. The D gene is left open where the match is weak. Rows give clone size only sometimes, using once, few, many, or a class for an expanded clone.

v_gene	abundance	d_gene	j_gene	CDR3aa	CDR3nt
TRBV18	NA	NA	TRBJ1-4	CASSPGSNEKLFF	TGTGCCAGCTCACCAGGGAGTAATGAAAAACTGTTTTTT
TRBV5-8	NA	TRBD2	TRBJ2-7	CASSLPGLAEPYEQYF	TGTGCCAGCAGCTTGCCAGGACTAGCGGAACCCTACGAGCAGTACTTC
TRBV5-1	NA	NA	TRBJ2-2	CASSLGFGGNTGELFF	TGCGCCAGCAGCTTGGGGTTCGGAGGGAACACCGGGGAGCTGTTTTTT
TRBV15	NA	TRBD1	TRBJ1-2	CATSRGDRGANYGYTF	TGTGCCACCAGCAGAGGGGACAGGGGCGCGAACTATGGCTACACCTTC
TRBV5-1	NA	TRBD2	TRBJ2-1	CASSGTSGVYNEQFF	TGCGCCAGCAGCGGGACTAGCGGGGTTTACAATGAGCAGTTCTTC
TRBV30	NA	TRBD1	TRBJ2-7	CASNRDRGYEQYF	TGTGCCTCAAACCGGGACAGGGGCTACGAGCAGTACTTC
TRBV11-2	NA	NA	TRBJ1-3	CASSPSVRGKGTIYF	TGTGCCAGCAGCCCATCCGTCCGGGGGAAGGGGACCATATATTTT
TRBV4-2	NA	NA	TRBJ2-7	CASSQQTTYEQYF	TGTGCCAGCAGCCAACAAACTACCTACGAGCAGTACTTC
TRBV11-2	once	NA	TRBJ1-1	CASSVYGSDNTEAFF	TGTGCCAGCAGCGTATACGGCAGCGATAACACTGAAGCTTTCTTT
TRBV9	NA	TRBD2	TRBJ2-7	CASSAGSGLAGGNEQYF	TGTGCCAGCAGCGCCGGATCGGGACTAGCGGGGGGAAACGAGCAGTACTTC
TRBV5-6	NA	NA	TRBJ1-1	CASSVYTLNTEAFF	TGTGCCAGCAGCGTATATACACTGAACACTGAAGCTTTCTTT
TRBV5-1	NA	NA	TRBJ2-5	CASGPQGETQYF	TGCGCCAGCGGCCCCCAGGGAGAGACCCAGTACTTC
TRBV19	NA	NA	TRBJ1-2	CASSISGGTSDGYTF	TGTGCCAGTAGTATATCAGGAGGGACTAGTGATGGCTACACCTTC
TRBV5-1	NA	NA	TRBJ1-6	CASRFSGVGSPLHF	TGCGCCAGCAGATTCTCAGGGGTGGGTTCACCCCTCCACTTT
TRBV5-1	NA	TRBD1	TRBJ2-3	CASSPGQGNTDTQYF	TGCGCCAGCAGCCCTGGACAGGGGAATACAGATACGCAGTATTTT
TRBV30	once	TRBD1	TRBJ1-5	CAWDRGLGQPQHF	TGTGCCTGGGACAGGGGGCTAGGGCAGCCCCAGCATTTT